Reported below is one TCR beta chain. Its antigen is not known. An end of the junction does not agree with germline; a read error may underlie this. This entry is derived from a study of post-analysis software for immune sequencing data. Overall study: Relapsing-remitting, secondary progressive and progressive-relapsing multiple sclerosis were all included among the disease courses.

TCR beta cDNA libraries included unique molecular identifiers. The source material, 1 to 10 million T cells, gave rise to 500,000 or so cDNA molecules. TCRdb passed the PCR reads through MiXCR, listing each CDR3 protein once. Of roughly 540,000 distinct CDR3 sequences in the sample, 34% are singletons; the top ten hold 4.5% to 7.5%. Study findings and constraints: Comparison with controls showed significantly lower normalized Chao1 diversity in multiple sclerosis patients. With F measure, samples from one preparation batch clustered together strongly. Patients had higher frequencies than controls of roughly five TRBV segments, including TRBV5-6, TRBV5-1 and TRBV20-1.

This CDR3 has 13 amino acids. The germline V gene encodes CDR1 SQVTM and CDR2 ANQGSEA. The clonotype originates from a girl under 18 with multiple sclerosis. The chain employs TRBV29-1 and TRBJ1-2; D unclear. The sequenced sample was blood. This CDR3 is CSVEEPLGYGDTF. CDR3 bases: TGCAGCGTTGAAGAGCCGCTGGGCTATGGCGACACCTTC.